The 30 T cell receptor beta chains below all came from one sample that was sequenced in a study of blood T cell repertoires in COVID-19. Some clones are missing from TCRdb's copy, which holds only in-frame ones; the method was immunoSEQ multiplex PCR. The sample lists some 250,000 clones; 75% to 90% were seen once. Input material: peripheral blood. These receptors originate from a young man with active or convalescent COVID-19.

The rearrangement joins TRBV14 to TRBJ1-2, with unresolved D. Germline CDR1 reads SGHDN; CDR2 reads FVKESK. The CDR3 runs to 16 residues. The V and J ends lost 0 bases and 0 bases respectively, with 11 bases between them. As DNA, the CDR3 is TGTGCCAGCAGCCAAGATAGCCAGAGTACTAACTATGGCTACACCTTC. Residues: CASSQDSQSTNYGYTF. The full variable domain, rest sourced from reference TRBV14 and TRBJ1-2, is EAGVTQFPSHSVIEKGQTVTLRCDPISGHDNLYWYRRVMGKEIKFLLHFVKESKQDESGMPNNRFLAERTGGTYSTLKVQPAELEDSGVYFCASSQDSQSTNYGYTFGSGTRLTVV.

The CDR3 here is CASSLGQNYEQYF. CDR3 coding DNA: TGTGCCAGCAGCTTAGGTCAGAACTACGAGCAGTACTTC. The rearrangement uses TRBV7-2 and TRBJ2-7; D unclear. The CDR3 has 13 amino acids. V was trimmed by 1 base and J by 3 bases, leaving 7 bases between them. Germline lookup yields CDR1 SGHTA and CDR2 FQGNSA.

The V call is TRBV5-1, the J call TRBJ2-7, with D maybe TRBD2 (5 bases). V gave up 2 bases and J gave up 3 bases, with 15 bases separating them. Per germline, CDR1 SGHRS and CDR2 YFSETQ. The CDR3 spans 15 residues. The CDR3 nucleotides read TGCGCCAGCAGCTTTGACTACGCGCCCATCTACGAGCAGTACTTC. This codes for CASSFDYAPIYEQYF.

V usage is TRBV7-2 and J usage is TRBJ2-1; 9 nucleotides align to TRBD2. Trimming cost V 2 bases and J 6 bases; bases outside gene matches: 8. The CDR3 runs 16 residues. Germline V CDR1 and CDR2: SGHTA, FQGNSA. CDR3 nucleotide sequence: TGTGCCAGCAGCTTACTATCTAGCGGGGTTGGCAATGAGCAGTTCTTC. It codes for CASSLLSSGVGNEQFF. Filled out from reference TRBV7-2 and TRBJ2-1, the complete variable domain reads GAGVSQSPSNKVTEKGKDVELRCDPISGHTALYWYRQSLGQGLEFLIYFQGNSAPDKSGLPSDRFSAERTGGSVSTLTIQRTQQEDSAVYLCASSLLSSGVGNEQFFGPGTRLTVL.

The genes are TRBV6-5 and TRBJ1-4; 10 positions match TRBD1. Unmatched junction bases numbered 6, after V lost 6 bases and J lost 8 bases. Germline CDR1 MNHEY, CDR2 SVGAGI. The CDR3 runs to 14 residues. CDR3 residues: CASRRQGAREKLFF. In nucleotides, the CDR3 is TGTGCCAGCAGAAGACAGGGGGCTCGCGAAAAACTGTTTTTT.

The rearrangement links TRBV14 to TRBJ1-6; tentative D call: TRBD1 (5 bases). This CDR3 region has 15 residues. CDR1 SGHDN and CDR2 FVKESK come from the germline V gene. V was cut by 1 base and J by 9 bases, with 13 bases left in between. DNA of the CDR3: TGTGCCAGCAGCCAAGTCGCAGGGTACCGTTCACCCCTCCACTTT. It is translated as CASSQVAGYRSPLHF.

The chain recombines TRBV5-6 with TRBJ2-3; TRBD2 matches 7 bases. Germline assignment: CDR1 SGHDT and CDR2 YYEEEE. The V gene end was trimmed by 2 bases and the J gene end by 3 bases; junction bases not matched to a gene: 9. The CDR3 extends over 16 amino acids. CDR3 residues: CASSFSPAGFTDTQYF. The CDR3 DNA follows: TGTGCCAGCAGCTTCTCCCCAGCGGGGTTTACAGATACGCAGTATTTT. Supplemented by reference TRBV5-6 and TRBJ2-3, the full variable domain reads DAGVTQSPTHLIKTRGQQVTLRCSPKSGHDTVSWYQQALGQGPQFIFQYYEEEERQRGNFPDRFSGHQFPNYSSELNVNALLLGDSALYLCASSFSPAGFTDTQYFGPGTRLTVL.

This clone was seen a handful of times. J is TRBJ1-2 and V is TRBV9; no firm D call. In germline, CDR1 is SGDLS, CDR2 YYNGEE. The CDR3 covers 12 residues. V lost 3 bases and J 3 bases, leaving 6 bases between the germline ends. The CDR3: CASSAFDYGYTF. The CDR3 nucleotides are TGTGCCAGCAGCGCCTTCGACTATGGCTACACCTTC.

V and J are TRBV7-8 and TRBJ2-2; TRBD2 aligns across 10 bases. After removal of 5 bases from V and 1 base from J, the junction contained 16 bases not matched to a gene. The CDR3 sequence is 20 residues long. Germline-derived CDR1 and CDR2 are SGHVS and FQNEAQ. CDR3 DNA sequence: TGTGCCAGCAGCCAGACCCGATCCGCAACTAGCGGGGAGAACACCGGGGAGCTGTTTTTT. Amino acid sequence: CASSQTRSATSGENTGELFF.

The chain links TRBV12-3 or TRBV12-4 to TRBJ1-6; D unclear. The CDR3 is made up of 12 amino acids. Trimming left V 5 bases short and J 11 bases short, with 10 bases between. CDR3 amino acids: CASSPPRAPLHF. The DNA of the CDR3 is TGTGCCAGCAGTCCCCCCCGGGCACCCCTCCACTTT.

The rearrangement joins TRBV7-9 to TRBJ2-5; 7 bases align to TRBD1. The CDR3 is 18 residues long. In germline, CDR1 is SEHNR, CDR2 FQNEAQ (reference sequence). The ends lost 5 bases at V and 3 bases at J; junction bases unmatched: 18. The CDR3 DNA reads as TGTGCCAGCAGCCCGGGACAGTTTTATGACGGGGATAAAGAGACCCAGTACTTC. Protein sequence: CASSPGQFYDGDKETQYF.

The V gene is TRBV5-6, the J gene TRBJ2-5, with D hard to call. CDR1 and CDR2 from the germline V gene are SGHDT and YYEEEE. The CDR3 runs to 13 residues. V lost 0 bases and J lost 9, with 12 bases in between. The CDR3 region has the DNA TGTGCCAGCAGCTTGGTTCGGGTCCCCCCCCAGTACTTC. It codes for CASSLVRVPPQYF.

The V and J genes are TRBV7-9 and TRBJ2-5; the D gene is possibly TRBD2 (7 bases). The CDR3 covers 16 residues. Germline V gene lookup returns CDR1 SEHNR and CDR2 FQNEAQ (reference sequence). Trimming removed 6 bases from V and 5 bases from J, with 22 bases in between. CDR3 sequence: CASSHGAGAPGETQYF. The CDR3 coding sequence is TGTGCCAGCAGTCATGGGGCGGGGGCCCCTGGGGAGACCCAGTACTTC.

The chain joins TRBV29-1 to TRBJ2-5; the D is unclear. Deletions cut 6 bases from V and 3 bases from J, with 8 bases between. There are 11 residues in the CDR3. Germline CDR1 is SQVTM and CDR2 is ANQGSEA. CDR3 region: CSVPQKETQYF. The CDR3 DNA follows: TGCAGCGTACCACAAAAAGAGACCCAGTACTTC.

The chain couples TRBV12-3 or TRBV12-4 to TRBJ2-7; 8 positions match TRBD2. The junction had 2 bases not matched to a gene; V was cut back by 6 bases and J by 4 bases. The length of the CDR3 is 12 residues. Here the CDR3 reads CASSGGAYEQYF. CDR3 DNA sequence: TGTGCCAGCAGCGGGGGGGCTTACGAGCAGTACTTC.

J is TRBJ2-5 and V is TRBV7-2; tentatively, D is TRBD1 (5 bases). Germline V gene sequence: CDR1 SGHTA, CDR2 FQGNSA. The CDR3 extends over 15 amino acids. Trimming shortened V by 1 base and J by 3 bases, and 12 bases separated the two germline ends. The CDR3 coding sequence is TGTGCCAGCAGCTTAGTTTGGGGCCCGAAAGAGACCCAGTACTTC. Residues: CASSLVWGPKETQYF.

The chain joins TRBV7-9 to TRBJ1-2, with 8 bases identical to TRBD1. With 1 base clipped from V and 3 bases from J, the junction kept 13 bases outside the gene matches. The CDR3 contains 18 residues. Germline CDR1 SEHNR, CDR2 FQNEAQ (reference sequence). The DNA of the CDR3 is TGTGCCAGCAGCTTAGGTAATGAGTGGACAGGGAGCTACTATGGCTACACCTTC. Amino acids: CASSLGNEWTGSYYGYTF.

The J gene is TRBJ1-2, the V gene TRBV6-2 or TRBV6-3, with TRBD1 matching 7 bases. Unmatched junction bases numbered 12, after V lost 6 bases and J lost 2 bases. Germline loops: CDR1 MNHEY, CDR2 SVGEGT. This CDR3 has 16 amino acids. The CDR3 loop reads CASSATATGSNYGYTF. DNA for the CDR3: TGTGCCAGCAGCGCCACGGCGACAGGGAGCAACTATGGCTACACCTTC.

This chain joins TRBV6-2 or TRBV6-3 and TRBJ2-7, with a weak D call TRBD1 (7 bases). This CDR3 spans 14 amino acids. Trimming removed 3 bases at V and 2 bases at J, with 11 bases between. CDR1 and CDR2 (germline): MNHEY, SVGEGT. In nucleotides, the CDR3 is TGTGCCAGCAGTTATGGAGGGGGCCCCTACGAGCAGTACTTC. This gives the protein CASSYGGGPYEQYF.

The gene calls are TRBV18 and TRBJ1-1, with no clear D. The V gene lost 2 bases and the J gene lost 0 bases, with 10 bases spanning the gap. CDR3 length: 15 amino acids. Germline CDR1 reads KGHSH; CDR2 reads LQKENI. The DNA of the CDR3 is TGTGCCAGCTCACCAGATTCTGGCATGAACACTGAAGCTTTCTTT. Translation: CASSPDSGMNTEAFF.

The CDR3 nucleotides are TGCAGTGCTAGTCAGGGTATCGGCTATGGCTACACCTTC. As protein: CSASQGIGYGYTF. The V call is TRBV20-1, the J call TRBJ1-2; maybe TRBD1 (5 bases). Germline values: CDR1 DFQATT, CDR2 SNEGSKA (reference sequence). The CDR3 sequence is 13 residues long. Trimming removed 3 bases from V and 4 bases from J, with 12 bases in between.

The V call is TRBV27, the J call TRBJ2-6; 8 bases align to TRBD1. Germline V gene sequence: CDR1 MNHEY, CDR2 SMNVEV (reference sequence). The CDR3 contains 18 residues. The V gene end was trimmed by 2 bases and the J gene end by 0 bases; junction bases not matched to a gene: 6. CDR3 sequence reads: CASSLQGALHSGANVLTF. CDR3 in DNA: TGTGCCAGCAGTTTACAGGGGGCACTCCACTCTGGGGCCAACGTCCTGACTTTC.

The J gene is TRBJ2-5, the V gene TRBV7-7; 12 bases are a match to TRBD2. V lost 5 bases and J lost 2; bases outside the gene matches: 9. The CDR3 extends over 17 amino acids. The germline V gene has CDR1 SSHAT and CDR2 FNYEAQ (reference sequence). CDR3 amino acids: CASSPGLAGSVQETQYF. The CDR3 DNA reads TGTGCCAGCAGCCCCGGACTAGCGGGGTCCGTACAAGAGACCCAGTACTTC.

This rearrangement joins TRBV7-7 to TRBJ1-3, with 7 nucleotides matching TRBD1. V lost 5 bases and J lost 3; bases outside the gene matches: 1. The CDR3 is made up of 13 amino acids. In germline, CDR1 is SSHAT, CDR2 FNYEAQ (reference sequence). The CDR3 coding sequence is TGTGCCAGCAGCACAGGGGTTGGAAACACCATATATTTT. Its protein is CASSTGVGNTIYF.

The chain links TRBV30 to TRBJ2-7; tentatively, D is TRBD1 (6 bases). This CDR3 region has 15 residues. V lost 3 bases, J lost 1 base, and 16 bases lay in between. Germline CDR1 GTSNPN, CDR2 SVGIG (reference sequence). CDR3 sequence (DNA): TGTGCCTGGAGCATCGCAGGGGCCCTATCCTACGAGCAGTACTTC. It translates to CAWSIAGALSYEQYF.

The chain employs TRBV2 and TRBJ1-5; D not resolved. Germline CDR1 and CDR2: SNHLY and FYNNEI. This CDR3 is 13 amino acids long. Trimming removed 3 bases at V and 6 bases at J, with 9 bases between. The CDR3 bases are TGTGCCAGCAGTGACCTGACGGGTCAGCCCCAGCATTTT. Its translation: CASSDLTGQPQHF.

The rearrangement joins TRBV9 to TRBJ2-7; 15 positions agree with TRBD2. In germline, CDR1 is SGDLS, CDR2 YYNGEE. The V and J ends lost 0 bases and 5 bases, in that order; junction bases with no gene match: 6. The CDR3 contains 17 residues. DNA for the CDR3: TGTGCCAGCAGCGTAGCCGGGACTAGCGGGGGGATCGACGAGCAGTACTTC. It yields the protein CASSVAGTSGGIDEQYF.

The CDR3 coding sequence is TGTGCCAGCTCACCCCGACAGGGGGTGGGGTATAATTCACCCCTCCACTTT. This translates into CASSPRQGVGYNSPLHF. The genes are TRBV18 and TRBJ1-6; 9 bases align to TRBD1. The ends lost 3 bases at V and 4 bases at J; junction bases unmatched: 7. CDR1 and CDR2 from the germline V gene are KGHSH and LQKENI. This CDR3 comprises 17 residues. Variable domain in full (rest from reference TRBV18 and TRBJ1-6): NAGVMQNPRHLVRRRGQEARLRCSPMKGHSHVYWYRQLPEEGLKFMVYLQKENIIDESGMPKERFSAEFPKEGPSILRIQQVVRGDSAAYFCASSPRQGVGYNSPLHFGNGTRLTVT.

The chain has TRBV14 and TRBJ1-2; D is perhaps TRBD1 (6 bases). The germline V and J ends were trimmed by 1 base and 6 bases, with 9 bases remaining between them. The CDR3 contains 13 residues. Germline-derived CDR1 and CDR2 are SGHDN and FVKESK. The chain's CDR3 is CASSQARGNGYTF. The CDR3 nucleotides read TGTGCCAGCAGCCAAGCCAGGGGCAATGGCTACACCTTC.

This chain joins TRBV7-8 and TRBJ1-5; perhaps TRBD1 as D (5 bases). The CDR3 runs 16 residues. The germline V gene has CDR1 SGHVS and CDR2 FQNEAQ. Trimming pared 8 bases from V and 3 bases from J, leaving 20 bases between. CDR3 coding DNA: TGTGCCAGCCAAGCCCCGGGACTCGCAAACAATCAGCCCCAGCATTTT. This sequence encodes CASQAPGLANNQPQHF.